Presented here are 18 T cell receptor beta chains from one specimen sequenced in a study of siplizumab effects on memory and regulatory T cells. Coculture of mixed lymphocyte reaction cells was performed at 37°C for less than seven days. Only in-frame clones appear in the TCRdb table, and some are missing; sequencing was by immunoSEQ multiplex PCR. The table includes approximately 14,000 clones, approximately 46% detected once. For these TCRs, the target antigens are not known. Sequenced sample: CFSE-low (dividing) CD4+ T cells sorted from an allogeneic mixed lymphocyte reaction. These receptors were obtained from a human donor in good health; the cells came from an allogeneic mixed lymphocyte reaction. Some clones in this sample may be carry-over from other donors' samples.

This clone has a count of ten or more. This chain links TRBV19 with TRBJ1-5; D is undetermined. V was clipped by 7 bases and J by 5 bases, with 15 bases between them. This CDR3 is 14 amino acids long. Germline V gene sequence: CDR1 LNHDA, CDR2 SQIVND (reference sequence). DNA for the CDR3: TGTGCCAGTAACGAGTATGGCCCCCATCAGCCCCAGCATTTT. It codes for CASNEYGPHQPQHF.

In its sample, this clone was seen a few times. This sequence joins TRBV5-5 and TRBJ2-7; D is undetermined. This CDR3 is built from 13 residues. Per the germline V gene, CDR1 is SGHKS and CDR2 is YYEKEE (reference sequence). V gave up 0 bases and J gave up 2 bases, with 6 bases separating them. CDR3 amino acids: CASSLDGAYEQYF. The DNA for the CDR3 is TGTGCCAGCAGCTTGGATGGGGCCTACGAGCAGTACTTC.

To note about this clone: Additional DNA sequences in this sample encode the identical CDR3. The chain combines TRBV10-2 with TRBJ1-4; possibly TRBD1 for D (6 bases). Between the trimmed V and J ends, which lost 5 bases and 0 bases, there was a span of 7 bases. The CDR3 is 14 amino acids. Germline CDR1 reads WSHSY; CDR2 reads SAAADI. The CDR3 DNA reads TGCGCCAGCAGTCAGGGGTCAACTAATGAAAAACTGTTTTTT. It encodes CASSQGSTNEKLFF.

This clone was found a few times. This chain connects TRBV18 to TRBJ2-3, with 7 bases matching TRBD2. The germline gives CDR1 KGHSH, CDR2 LQKENI. J lost 2 bases, V lost 2 bases, and 7 bases had no gene match. This CDR3 is built from 16 residues. This CDR3 is CASSPNPGGTTDTQYF. The CDR3 region has the DNA TGTGCCAGCTCACCAAACCCGGGAGGAACCACAGATACGCAGTATTTT.

By sample share, this clone is medium-sized. The gene calls are TRBV5-6 and TRBJ2-5, with a weak D call TRBD1 (5 bases). V lost 4 bases and J lost 2, with 12 bases in between. The CDR3 contains 14 residues. CDR1 is SGHDT, CDR2 YYEEEE, per germline. DNA for the CDR3: TGTGCCAGCAGCGGGTTTGGGGCTCAAGAGACCCAGTACTTC. It translates to CASSGFGAQETQYF.

The chain links TRBV6-1 to TRBJ2-1, with D possibly matching TRBD2 (5 bases). This CDR3 has 17 residues. V was shortened by 2 bases and J by 4 bases, with 18 bases between the two germline ends. Germline V lookup: CDR1 MNHNS, CDR2 SASEGT. The CDR3 region is CASSESGGSGAYNEQFF. CDR3 in DNA: TGTGCCAGCAGTGAAAGCGGCGGAAGCGGAGCTTACAATGAGCAGTTCTTC.

The J gene is TRBJ2-7, the V gene TRBV5-4; no firm D call. Germline CDR1 and CDR2: SGHNT and YYREEE (reference sequence). Trimming cost V 5 bases and J 3 bases, with 9 bases left between them. CDR3 length: 12 residues. The CDR3 DNA reads TGTGCCAGCAGTTGGTCAGACTACGAGCAGTACTTC. Its translation: CASSWSDYEQYF. Full variable domain (missing parts from reference TRBV5-4 and TRBJ2-7): ETGVTQSPTHLIKTRGQQVTLRCSSQSGHNTVSWYQQALGQGPQFIFQYYREEENGRGNFPPRFSGLQFPNYSSELNVNALELDDSALYLCASSWSDYEQYFGPGTRLTVT.

The V gene is TRBV19, the J gene TRBJ2-7; D possibly matches TRBD1 or TRBD2 (5 bases each). Germline V CDR1 and CDR2: LNHDA, SQIVND (reference sequence). Deletions cut 6 bases from V and 0 bases from J, with 15 bases between. The CDR3 runs 15 residues. This chain's CDR3 is CASRQSSGGSYEQYF. CDR3 bases: TGTGCCAGTAGGCAAAGCAGTGGGGGCTCCTACGAGCAGTACTTC.

This clone was counted only a few times. This chain links TRBV19 with TRBJ1-5; 10 bases map to TRBD1. Trimming took 5 bases from V and 3 from J; bases not matched to a gene: 7. CDR3 length: 16 residues. CDR1 LNHDA and CDR2 SQIVND come from the germline V gene (reference sequence). The CDR3 sequence: CASSARDRGYNQPQHF. CDR3 coding DNA: TGTGCCAGTAGTGCCAGGGACAGGGGTTACAATCAGCCCCAGCATTTT. The whole variable domain, remainder taken from reference TRBV19 and TRBJ1-5, is DGGITQSPKYLFRKEGQNVTLSCEQNLNHDAMYWYRQDPGQGLRLIYYSQIVNDFQKGDIAEGYSVSREKKESFPLTVTSAQKNPTAFYLCASSARDRGYNQPQHFGDGTRLSIL.

This clone was detected a few times. The rearrangement uses TRBV19 and TRBJ1-4; D perhaps matches TRBD1 (5 bases). There are 15 residues in the CDR3. Deletions cut 6 bases from V and 14 bases from J, with 25 bases between. Germline V gene data show CDR1 as LNHDA and CDR2 as SQIVND (reference sequence). The CDR3 nucleotides are TGTGCCAGTAGCTCCACCGGGGAAGGGACCTCGGGTCTGTTTTTT. This sequence encodes CASSSTGEGTSGLFF.

This chain connects TRBV19 to TRBJ2-5; TRBD2 is a possible D gene (5 bases). Germline V gene sequence: CDR1 LNHDA, CDR2 SQIVND (reference sequence). V gave up 3 bases and J gave up 5 bases, with 10 bases separating them. The CDR3 is 13 amino acids. This CDR3 is CASSMNSGETQYF. CDR3 sequence (DNA): TGTGCCAGTAGTATGAACTCGGGGGAGACCCAGTACTTC.

The chain couples TRBV19 to TRBJ2-7; 8 nucleotides line up with TRBD2. V lost 3 bases and J lost 5; bases outside the gene matches: 18. Germline V CDR1 and CDR2: LNHDA, SQIVND (reference sequence). CDR3 length: 18 residues. The CDR3 DNA is TGTGCCAGTAGTATCTTGGGGTCTATCGGGAGGGCCGTCAACGAGCAGTACTTC. Translation gives CASSILGSIGRAVNEQYF.

This clone showed up just once. V gene TRBV14 combines with J gene TRBJ2-5; 8 bases fit TRBD1. CDR1 is SGHDN, CDR2 FVKESK, per germline. J gave up 2 bases and V 2 bases, and 13 bases lay outside the gene matches. The CDR3 is 18 residues long. CDR3 loop: CASSQFPQGAGWQETQYF. The CDR3 DNA reads as TGTGCCAGCAGCCAATTCCCTCAGGGGGCAGGGTGGCAAGAGACCCAGTACTTC.

The sample holds a few counts of this clone. The junction shows a germline mismatch at one end, possibly a read error. The chain links TRBV2 to TRBJ2-3; 13 bases are a match to TRBD2. Germline V gene sequence: CDR1 SNHLY, CDR2 FYNNEI. This CDR3 is built from 16 residues. The DNA for the CDR3 is TGTGCCAGCAGGGAAGGACTAGCGGGAGAGGCAGATACGCAGTATTTT. Amino acids: CASREGLAGEADTQYF.

This clone was detected once. This chain connects TRBV19 to TRBJ1-5; D gene uncertain. The CDR3 has 14 amino acids. Germline V gene data show CDR1 as LNHDA and CDR2 as SQIVND (reference sequence). Trimming took off 4 bases at V and 2 bases at J, with 9 bases between the two ends. CDR3 protein: CASSNTWGNQPQHF. The CDR3 coding sequence is TGTGCCAGTAGTAATACGTGGGGCAATCAGCCCCAGCATTTT.

The rearrangement links TRBV6-1 to TRBJ2-1; D is perhaps TRBD1 or TRBD2 (6 bases each). V lost 6 bases to trimming and J lost 12 bases, with 15 bases between them. From germline, CDR1 is MNHNS and CDR2 SASEGT. The CDR3 has 12 amino acids. The CDR3 DNA reads TGTGCCAGCAGGGGGGGCTCCTCGGGGCAGTTCTTC. Translated, it gives CASRGGSSGQFF.

V usage is TRBV7-2 and J usage is TRBJ2-1, with TRBD2 matching 9 bases. Germline V gives CDR1 SGHTA, CDR2 FQGNSA. The CDR3 totals 13 residues. J was trimmed by 12 bases and V by 2 bases; bases with no gene match: 5. CDR3: CASSLRREGGQFF. In DNA form, the CDR3 reads TGTGCCAGCAGCTTACGGCGGGAGGGGGGGCAGTTCTTC.

The rearrangement joins TRBV7-2 to TRBJ2-1, with 8 bases aligning to TRBD2. V lost 1 base to trimming and J lost 9 bases; unmatched junction nucleotides: 2. Germline-derived CDR1 and CDR2 are SGHTA and FQGNSA. The CDR3 is made up of 13 amino acids. Here the CDR3 reads CASSLDRGGEQFF. CDR3 sequence (DNA): TGTGCCAGCAGCTTAGACCGGGGGGGTGAGCAGTTCTTC.